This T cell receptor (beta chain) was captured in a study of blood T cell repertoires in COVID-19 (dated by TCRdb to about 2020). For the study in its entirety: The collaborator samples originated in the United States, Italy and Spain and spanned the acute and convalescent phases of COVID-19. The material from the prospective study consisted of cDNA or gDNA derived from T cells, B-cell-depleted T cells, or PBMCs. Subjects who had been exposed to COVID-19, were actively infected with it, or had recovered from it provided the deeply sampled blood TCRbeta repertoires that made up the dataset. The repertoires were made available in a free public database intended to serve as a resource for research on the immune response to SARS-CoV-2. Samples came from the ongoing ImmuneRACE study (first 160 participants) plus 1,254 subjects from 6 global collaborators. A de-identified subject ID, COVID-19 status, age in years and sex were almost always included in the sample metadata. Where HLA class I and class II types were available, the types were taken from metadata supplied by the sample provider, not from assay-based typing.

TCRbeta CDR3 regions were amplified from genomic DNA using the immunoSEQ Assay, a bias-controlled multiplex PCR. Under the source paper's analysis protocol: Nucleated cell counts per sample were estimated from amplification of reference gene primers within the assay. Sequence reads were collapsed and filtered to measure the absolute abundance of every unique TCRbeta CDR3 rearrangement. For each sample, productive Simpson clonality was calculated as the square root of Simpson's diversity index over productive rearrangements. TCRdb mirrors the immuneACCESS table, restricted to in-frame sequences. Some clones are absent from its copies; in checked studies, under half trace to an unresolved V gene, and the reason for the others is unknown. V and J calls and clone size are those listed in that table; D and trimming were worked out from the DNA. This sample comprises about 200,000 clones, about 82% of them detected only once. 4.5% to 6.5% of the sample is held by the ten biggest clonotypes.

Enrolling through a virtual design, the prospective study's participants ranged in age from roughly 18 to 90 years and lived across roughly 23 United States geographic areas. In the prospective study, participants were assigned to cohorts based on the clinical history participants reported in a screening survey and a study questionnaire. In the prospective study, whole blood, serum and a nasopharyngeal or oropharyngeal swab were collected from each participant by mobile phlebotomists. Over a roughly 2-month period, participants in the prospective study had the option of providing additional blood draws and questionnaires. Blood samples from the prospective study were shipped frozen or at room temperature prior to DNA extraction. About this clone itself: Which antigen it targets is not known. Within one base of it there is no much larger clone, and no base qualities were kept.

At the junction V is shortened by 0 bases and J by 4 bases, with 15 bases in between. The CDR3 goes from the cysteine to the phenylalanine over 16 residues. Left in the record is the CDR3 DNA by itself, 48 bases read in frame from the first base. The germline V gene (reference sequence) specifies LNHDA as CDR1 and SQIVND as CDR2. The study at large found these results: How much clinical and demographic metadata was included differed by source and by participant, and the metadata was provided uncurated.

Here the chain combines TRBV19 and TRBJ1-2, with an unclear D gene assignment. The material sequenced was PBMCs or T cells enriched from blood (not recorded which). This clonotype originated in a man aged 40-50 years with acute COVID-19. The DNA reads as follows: TGTGCCAGTAGTATAGATCTAACAGACCTTGTCTATGGCTACACCTTC. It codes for CASSIDLTDLVYGYTF.